The 21 T cell receptor beta chains below come from one sample, sequenced in a study of HIV-infected patients and healthy controls. All unsorted peripheral T cells were captured because whole blood was used without fractionation. About 500 ng RNA was reverse transcribed with alpha and beta constant-region primers. Alpha and beta chain libraries were made separately by chain-specific third strand synthesis with multiplexing indices. TCRdb called the 5' RACE reads again in MiXCR, with one record for every CDR3 protein. The sample consists of 7,500 to 9,500 distinct CDR3 sequences, 8% of them appearing once. The sample was blood, taken before antiretroviral therapy. The origin of the receptors is an adult with HIV infection. The donor label of this sample is uncertain.

This clonotype was seen only a few times. The V gene is TRBV5-1, the J gene TRBJ1-4, with unresolved D. The germline gives CDR1 SGHRS, CDR2 YFSETQ. This CDR3 has 14 amino acids. The V gene lost 0 bases and the J gene lost 0 bases, with 3 bases spanning the gap. CDR3 coding DNA: TGCGCCAGCAGCTTGGGCTCAACTAATGAAAAACTGTTTTTT. Protein: CASSLGSTNEKLFF.

Ten or more counts support this clonotype. The chain combines TRBV6-5 with TRBJ1-1; 8 bases fit TRBD1. The CDR3 runs to 14 residues. The V and J ends lost 5 bases and 11 bases, in that order; junction bases with no gene match: 13. The V gene's germline CDR1 is MNHEY and CDR2 SVGAGI. CDR3 DNA sequence: TGTGCCAGCAGTAAAGCAGGGGGCGGGGTCGGTGCTTTCTTT. It specifies CASSKAGGGVGAFF.

This clonotype was seen more than once but under ten times. The J gene is TRBJ1-2, the V gene TRBV5-1; the D is unclear. V was trimmed by 0 bases and J by 9 bases, leaving 15 bases between them. Per germline, CDR1 SGHRS and CDR2 YFSETQ. There are 14 residues in the CDR3. Here the CDR3 reads CASSLEAAAIRYTF. CDR3 in DNA: TGCGCCAGCAGCTTGGAAGCGGCGGCCATCCGCTACACCTTC.

The chain is built from TRBV30 and TRBJ2-7; 7 positions match TRBD1. V shed 2 bases and J 9 bases; nucleotides not matched to a gene: 4. The V gene's germline CDR1 is GTSNPN and CDR2 SVGIG (reference sequence). CDR3 length equals 11 residues. The CDR3 nucleotides are TGTGCCTGGAGTCCGGACAGGCCGCAGTACTTC. Encoded protein: CAWSPDRPQYF.

This clonotype appeared many times. This chain connects TRBV7-2 to TRBJ1-1; 7 bases match TRBD1. V was pared by 5 bases and J by 6 bases, with 12 bases of the junction left unmatched. This CDR3 contains 15 residues. CDR1 and CDR2 from the germline V gene are SGHTA and FQGNSA. For the CDR3, the DNA is TGTGCCAGCAGCACCCGGGACAGAAGATCGGCTGAAGCTTTCTTT. Translated, it gives CASSTRDRRSAEAFF.

Ten or more counts support this clonotype. The chain combines TRBV27 with TRBJ2-1; maybe TRBD1 (6 bases). The V and J ends lost 0 bases and 11 bases respectively, with 20 bases between them. CDR1 is MNHEY, CDR2 SMNVEV, per germline (reference sequence). The CDR3 length is 16 residues. The CDR3 bases are TGTGCCAGCAGTTTATCCACAGGGCTCGGGCCACGGAAGCAGTTCTTC. Its translation: CASSLSTGLGPRKQFF.

There are many counts of this clonotype. This chain connects TRBV2 to TRBJ1-1; a weak D match, TRBD1 (5 bases). Per the germline V gene, CDR1 is SNHLY and CDR2 is FYNNEI. V lost 5 bases to trimming and J lost 0 bases, with 10 bases between them. This CDR3 has 14 residues. CDR3 amino acids: CASSLDSMNTEAFF. DNA of the CDR3: TGTGCCAGCAGTCTCGACAGCATGAACACTGAAGCTTTCTTT.

This chain joins TRBV20-1 and TRBJ2-1, with 11 bases lining up with TRBD2. Germline lookup yields CDR1 DFQATT and CDR2 SNEGSKA (reference sequence). The CDR3 is made up of 14 amino acids. The V and J ends lost 6 bases and 8 bases, in that order; junction bases with no gene match: 9. This CDR3 is CSARTSGRFDEQFF. CDR3 sequence (DNA): TGCAGTGCACGTACTAGCGGGAGATTCGATGAGCAGTTCTTC.

The table lists this clonotype with many counts. This chain uses TRBV20-1 with TRBJ1-1, with D possibly TRBD1 on 5 matching bases. Per the germline V gene, CDR1 is DFQATT and CDR2 is SNEGSKA (reference sequence). The CDR3 runs to 14 residues. V was clipped by 5 bases and J by 3 bases, with 16 bases between them. The CDR3 is CSAVIPGRDTEAFF. The CDR3 nucleotides are TGCAGTGCTGTTATCCCAGGGAGAGACACTGAAGCTTTCTTT.

This clonotype was seen ten or more times. The J gene is TRBJ1-2, the V gene TRBV6-5; D is possibly TRBD1 (5 bases). Between the trimmed V and J ends, which lost 7 bases and 4 bases, there was a span of 16 bases. Germline loops: CDR1 MNHEY, CDR2 SVGAGI. The CDR3 is 14 amino acids. DNA for the CDR3: TGTGCCAGCACCGACAGAGGGCTATCCTATGGCTACACCTTC. Amino acids: CASTDRGLSYGYTF.

This clonotype is medium-sized (0.01 to 0.1%) in the sample. This chain links TRBV19 with TRBJ2-3; D may be TRBD2 (6 bases). CDR1 and CDR2 (germline): LNHDA, SQIVND (reference sequence). This CDR3 has 15 amino acids. The ends were cut back, 3 bases at V and 1 base at J, with 11 bases in the middle. CDR3 region: CASSIRRAGTDTQYF. Here the CDR3 DNA reads TGTGCCAGTAGTATTCGGAGGGCCGGCACAGATACGCAGTATTTT. Full variable domain (remainder filled in from reference TRBV19 and TRBJ2-3): DGGITQSPKYLFRKEGQNVTLSCEQNLNHDAMYWYRQDPGQGLRLIYYSQIVNDFQKGDIAEGYSVSREKKESFPLTVTSAQKNPTAFYLCASSIRRAGTDTQYFGPGTRLTVL.

This clonotype was counted between two and nine times. V usage is TRBV10-3 and J usage is TRBJ1-5; unclear D gene. The CDR3 spans 15 residues. Trimming removed 2 bases at V and 7 bases at J, with 15 bases between. Germline-derived CDR1 and CDR2 are ENHRY and SYGVKD. This chain's CDR3 is CAISERREGGQPQHF. The CDR3 DNA is TGTGCCATCAGTGAGCGACGGGAGGGAGGGCAGCCCCAGCATTTT.

The rearrangement links TRBV19 to TRBJ1-1; D is unclear. CDR1 and CDR2 from the germline V gene are LNHDA and SQIVND (reference sequence). CDR3 length equals 14 residues. The ends were cut back, 1 base at V and 0 bases at J, with 6 bases in the middle. The CDR3 loop is CASSIAGLNTEAFF. The DNA of the CDR3 is TGTGCCAGTAGTATAGCAGGACTGAACACTGAAGCTTTCTTT. The full variable domain, its missing parts supplied by reference TRBV19 and TRBJ1-1, is DGGITQSPKYLFRKEGQNVTLSCEQNLNHDAMYWYRQDPGQGLRLIYYSQIVNDFQKGDIAEGYSVSREKKESFPLTVTSAQKNPTAFYLCASSIAGLNTEAFFGQGTRLTVV.

At least ten counts were recorded for this clonotype. This chain links TRBV12-5 with TRBJ2-5; D is ambiguous. The V end was cut by 6 bases, the J end by 1 base, with 15 bases between. The CDR3 runs 15 residues. Germline CDR1 LGHNT, CDR2 FRNRAP. In DNA, the CDR3 is TGTGCTAGTGGCCACGACTGGACGACCCAAGAGACCCAGTACTTC. The encoded protein is CASGHDWTTQETQYF. The full variable domain, its missing parts supplied by reference TRBV12-5 and TRBJ2-5, is DARVTQTPRHKVTEMGQEVTMRCQPILGHNTVFWYRQTMMQGLELLAYFRNRAPLDDSGMPKDRFSAEMPDATLATLKIQPSEPRDSAVYFCASGHDWTTQETQYFGPGTRLLVL.

This clonotype was observed at least ten times. V and J are TRBV4-2 and TRBJ2-1, with D perhaps TRBD1 (5 bases). This CDR3 is built from 12 residues. Germline CDR1 is LGHNA and CDR2 is YNFKEQ. V lost 3 bases to trimming and J lost 7 bases, with 7 bases between them. The CDR3 loop is CASSHDRNEQFF. For the CDR3, the DNA is TGTGCCAGCAGCCATGACAGAAATGAGCAGTTCTTC.

The chain recombines TRBV5-3 with TRBJ2-7, with D maybe TRBD2 (5 bases). TRBV5-3 is identified as an open reading frame with a role that is uncertain. This CDR3 has 15 residues. The ends were cut back, 3 bases at V and 3 bases at J, with 16 bases in the middle. CDR3 loop: CARSSDCAGIYEQYF. The CDR3 DNA is TGTGCCAGAAGCTCGGATTGCGCGGGTATCTACGAGCAGTACTTC.

This clonotype was detected many times. The chain couples TRBV5-6 to TRBJ1-5; no clear D gene. The length of the CDR3 is 12 residues. V dropped 1 base and J dropped 7 bases, with 6 bases sitting between them. Germline V gene sequence: CDR1 SGHDT, CDR2 YYEEEE. CDR3 protein: CASSLSGQPQHF. The CDR3 DNA reads as TGTGCCAGCAGCTTGTCCGGACAGCCCCAGCATTTT.

This clonotype was detected only a few times. V gene TRBV24-1 combines with J gene TRBJ2-1; the match to TRBD2 covers 7 bases. The CDR3 is 14 residues long. Trimming at V came to 8 bases and at J to 8 bases, leaving 11 bases not matched to a gene. Per germline, CDR1 KGHDR and CDR2 SFDVKD. CDR3 residues: CATMGGPGRDEQFF. CDR3 bases: TGTGCCACCATGGGAGGGCCCGGCCGCGATGAGCAGTTCTTC.

This clonotype appeared many times. The gene calls are TRBV10-2 and TRBJ2-5, with 9 bases aligning to TRBD2. Germline-derived CDR1 and CDR2 are WSHSY and SAAADI. With 2 bases clipped from V and 2 bases from J, the junction kept 3 bases outside the gene matches. The CDR3 has 15 amino acids. The CDR3 spells CASSETLAGQETQYF. For the CDR3, the DNA is TGCGCCAGCAGTGAGACGCTAGCGGGACAAGAGACCCAGTACTTC.

Many counts were recorded for this clonotype. The rearrangement uses TRBV5-1 and TRBJ1-1; the D is unclear. The CDR3 has 14 amino acids. Trimming pared 0 bases from V and 4 bases from J, leaving 10 bases between. CDR1 and CDR2 from the germline V gene are SGHRS and YFSETQ. CDR3 protein: CASSLGAQATEAFF. CDR3 sequence (DNA): TGCGCCAGCAGCTTGGGGGCCCAGGCCACTGAAGCTTTCTTT.

This clonotype was observed many times. The chain uses TRBV7-9 and TRBJ2-1, with D perhaps assigned TRBD1 or TRBD2 (7 bases each). Trimming removed 2 bases from V and 9 bases from J, with 14 bases in between. CDR3 length equals 14 residues. Per the germline V gene, CDR1 is SEHNR and CDR2 is FQNEAQ (reference sequence). The DNA for the CDR3 is TGTGCCAGCAGCTTAAGGCCAGGGGGGGGTGAGCAGTTCTTC. Translation gives CASSLRPGGGEQFF. The full variable domain, its missing parts supplied by reference TRBV7-9 and TRBJ2-1, is DTGVSQNPRHKITKRGQNVTFRCDPISEHNRLYWYRQTLGQGPEFLTYFQNEAQLEKSRLLSDRFSAERPKGSFSTLEIQRTEQGDSAMYLCASSLRPGGGEQFFGPGTRLTVL.